This T cell receptor beta chain was documented in a study of OX40 agonist ivuxolimab in advanced cancers. Overall study: Two cutaneous melanoma patients and one hepatocellular carcinoma patient, three in all, had partial responses.

General study findings and limits: Relative to CD4+ cells, CD8+ T cells on average had more expanded clones. At 0.1 to 3.0 mg/kg and by week 6, clonal expansion occurred in CD4+ and CD8+ blood T cells.

Turning to this clone: No antigen is known for it.

Clones were read by immunoSEQ multiplex PCR, and TCRdb kept only the in-frame ones, dropping some. The table records about 76,000 clones, about 89% of them present only once. Systemic immunosuppression or autoimmune disease history was grounds to exclude patients. CDR1 and CDR2 (germline): SQVTM, ANQGSEA. Trimming removed 5 bases at V and 3 bases at J, with 11 bases between. This CDR3 region has 13 residues. The source material was CD4+ or CD8+ T cells sorted from blood, sampled in a trial of the OX40 agonist ivuxolimab. This clonotype was sampled from an adult with an advanced solid tumor such as melanoma, head and neck, liver or kidney cancer. J is TRBJ2-1 and V is TRBV29-1, with TRBD1 as a possible D gene (5 bases). The CDR3 region has the DNA TGCAGCGTTCCCTTTGACAGCTACAATGAGCAGTTCTTC. It codes for CSVPFDSYNEQFF.